This entry describes one T cell receptor (beta chain). The sample is drawn from a study of blood T cell repertoires in COVID-19. Overall study context: From the United States, Italy and Spain came samples of acute and convalescent COVID-19. PBMCs, B-cell-depleted T cells, or T cells were the source of the cDNA or gDNA that made up the material.

Data came from immunoSEQ multiplex PCR; TCRdb stores just in-frame clones and leaves some out. Of 200,000 to 250,000 clones listed, 82% are singletons. CDR3 size: 12 residues. Germline V lookup: CDR1 MDHEN, CDR2 SYDVKM. Trimming removed 8 bases from V and 4 bases from J, with 9 bases in between. The TCR comes from an elderly woman with COVID-19, enrolled during active disease. The genes are TRBV28 and TRBJ1-3; D gene unclear. The sample was peripheral blood. The CDR3 nucleotides are TGTGCCAGCGGGGAGTCCGGAAACACCATATATTTT. This translates into CASGESGNTIYF.